A single sample is the source of the 19 T cell receptor beta chains below, sequenced in a study of cytomegalovirus exposure and HLA in healthy donors. PCR employed 60 Vbeta and 13 Jbeta primers. The data were produced by immunoSEQ multiplex PCR, yet TCRdb's version contains in-frame clones alone and is incomplete. There are over 95,000 clones in the sample; 70% to 80% occur only once, and approximately 2.4% lies in the top ten. Sequencing was done on a sample of PBMCs. Every receptor here comes from a female donor in good health and CMV-seronegative.

The rearrangement links TRBV6-5 to TRBJ2-5; no clear D. V dropped 1 base and J dropped 1 base, with 13 bases sitting between them. Germline-derived CDR1 and CDR2 are MNHEY and SVGAGI. The CDR3 sequence is 16 residues long. CDR3 region: CASSYFESAVQETQYF. CDR3 nucleotide sequence: TGTGCCAGCAGTTACTTCGAATCCGCAGTCCAAGAGACCCAGTACTTC.

The chain carries TRBV11-3 and TRBJ1-1; D is perhaps TRBD1 (5 bases). Germline V gene data show CDR1 as SGHNT and CDR2 as YENEEA. The CDR3 runs to 13 residues. The germline V and J ends were trimmed by 5 bases and 7 bases, with 14 bases remaining between them. Here the CDR3 DNA reads TGTGCCAGCAGCCCGGGGGAGGGCCTTGAAGCTTTCTTT. Translating gives CASSPGEGLEAFF. Based on the CDR3 plus reference TRBV11-3 and TRBJ1-1, the full variable domain is EAGVVQSPRYKIIEKKQPVAFWCNPISGHNTLYWYLQNLGQGPELLIRYENEEAVDDSQLPKDRFSAERLKGVDSTLKIQPAELGDSAVYLCASSPGEGLEAFFGQGTRLTVV.

The chain carries TRBV6-1 and TRBJ1-2; 10 bases match TRBD1. After removal of 7 bases from V and 4 bases from J, the junction contained 3 bases not matched to a gene. Germline CDR1 is MNHNS and CDR2 is SASEGT. The CDR3 extends over 13 amino acids. The CDR3 DNA reads as TGTGCCAGCACAGGACAGGGGGTCTATGGCTACACCTTC. Its protein is CASTGQGVYGYTF.

This rearrangement joins TRBV7-2 to TRBJ2-7; 8 bases fit TRBD1. The CDR3 length is 13 residues. Germline V CDR1 and CDR2: SGHTA, FQGNSA. V shed 5 bases, J shed 6 bases, and the junction held 6 bases outside the gene matches. As DNA, the CDR3 is TGTGCCAGCAGCAAGGACAGGGTGCGCGAGCAGTACTTC. As protein: CASSKDRVREQYF.

This rearrangement joins TRBV28 to TRBJ2-1; 7 bases agree with TRBD1. The CDR3 extends over 14 amino acids. In germline, CDR1 is MDHEN, CDR2 SYDVKM. V was pared by 8 bases and J by 1 base, with 5 bases of the junction left unmatched. CDR3 nucleotide sequence: TGTGCCAGCGGCACAGGGGTTTCCTACAATGAGCAGTTCTTC. This translates into CASGTGVSYNEQFF.

The gene calls are TRBV19 and TRBJ2-7; maybe TRBD1 (7 bases). Germline CDR1 reads LNHDA; CDR2 reads SQIVND (reference sequence). V lost 5 bases to trimming and J lost 6 bases, with 14 bases between them. This CDR3 is built from 13 residues. The CDR3 DNA reads as TGTGCCAGTAGTCCGGCAGGGGGGCGCGAGCAGTACTTC. This translates into CASSPAGGREQYF.

The rearrangement uses TRBV11-2 and TRBJ1-1, with D perhaps matching TRBD1 (6 bases). V was pared by 4 bases and J by 0 bases, with 9 bases between. Germline CDR1 SGHAT, CDR2 FQNNGV. CDR3 length equals 14 residues. The DNA for the CDR3 is TGTGCCAGCAGCTATGGACAGATGAACACTGAAGCTTTCTTT. Translated, it gives CASSYGQMNTEAFF.

In nucleotides, the CDR3 is TGTGCCAGAAGCCTTCCCGGGAATGAGCAGTTCTTC. It yields the protein CARSLPGNEQFF. This chain joins TRBV5-3 and TRBJ2-1; D not certain. TRBV5-3 is an ORF for which the function is uncertain. V was cut by 4 bases and J by 7 bases, with 9 bases left in between. The CDR3 totals 12 residues.

The V and J genes are TRBV6-1 and TRBJ1-3; TRBD1 aligns across 7 bases. The CDR3 runs 15 residues. CDR1 is MNHNS and CDR2 is SASEGT in the germline V gene. The J segment lost 7 bases and the V segment lost 6 bases, leaving 12 bases of the junction unmatched. The CDR3 DNA is TGTGCCAGCAGGCCAACAGGGGTCGGCTGGAACACCATATATTTT. This encodes CASRPTGVGWNTIYF.

The V call is TRBV5-1, the J call TRBJ1-1, with a possible D match to TRBD1 (5 bases). Between the trimmed V and J ends, which lost 2 bases and 4 bases, there was a span of 15 bases. This CDR3 comprises 15 residues. Per germline, CDR1 SGHRS and CDR2 YFSETQ. The CDR3 reads CASSFRGLSGTEAFF. The CDR3 DNA is TGCGCCAGCAGCTTCCGGGGGTTGTCGGGCACTGAAGCTTTCTTT.

The chain uses TRBV5-1 and TRBJ1-6; no clear D gene. The CDR3 is 15 residues long. Germline V gives CDR1 SGHRS, CDR2 YFSETQ. V was cut by 0 bases and J by 7 bases, with 11 bases left in between. The DNA of the CDR3 is TGCGCCAGCAGCTTGGAGGCGGTTACGAATTCACCCCTCCACTTT. Residues: CASSLEAVTNSPLHF.

V usage is TRBV15 and J usage is TRBJ2-7; 7 bases are shared with TRBD1. CDR1 is LNHNV, CDR2 YYDKDF, per germline (reference sequence). The V gene end was trimmed by 1 base and the J gene end by 2 bases; junction bases not matched to a gene: 8. This CDR3 contains 16 residues. CDR3 amino acids: CATSRAKGQSPYEQYF. In nucleotides, the CDR3 is TGTGCCACCAGCAGAGCAAAGGGACAGTCACCCTACGAGCAGTACTTC.

This rearrangement joins TRBV10-2 to TRBJ1-2; tentatively, D is TRBD1 (6 bases). Germline CDR1 is WSHSY and CDR2 is SAAADI. This CDR3 region has 14 residues. With 0 bases removed from V and 3 bases from J, the gap between germline ends came to 8 bases. CDR3 residues: CASSESSGDYGYTF. The CDR3 nucleotides are TGCGCCAGCAGTGAGTCTTCAGGGGACTATGGCTACACCTTC.

The rearrangement links TRBV2 to TRBJ2-1; D is perhaps TRBD2 (5 bases). The ends were cut back, 3 bases at V and 4 bases at J, with 13 bases in the middle. Germline loops: CDR1 SNHLY, CDR2 FYNNEI. The CDR3 is 15 residues long. CDR3 DNA: TGTGCCAGCAGTGAGGGTCTAGCTGTATACAATGAGCAGTTCTTC. This encodes CASSEGLAVYNEQFF.

The chain couples TRBV13 to TRBJ2-3, with TRBD1 matching over 7 bases. Trimming at V came to 7 bases and at J to 5 bases, leaving 18 bases not matched to a gene. The CDR3 has 17 residues. Germline V gives CDR1 PRHDT, CDR2 FYEKMQ (reference sequence). CDR3 amino acids: CASTNLGSKGAGDTQYF. Here the CDR3 DNA reads TGTGCCAGCACCAATCTAGGCAGTAAGGGGGCAGGAGATACGCAGTATTTT.

By share, this clone counts as medium-sized. The chain links TRBV5-4 to TRBJ1-2, with 12 bases aligning to TRBD1. After removal of 0 bases from V and 7 bases from J, the junction contained 7 bases not matched to a gene. The CDR3 runs 16 residues. Germline V gene lookup returns CDR1 SGHNT and CDR2 YYREEE (reference sequence). In DNA, the CDR3 is TGTGCCAGCAGCTTGGCCGGGACAGGGGGCGTTAGTGGCTACACCTTC. This sequence encodes CASSLAGTGGVSGYTF.

V and J are TRBV19 and TRBJ2-3; D call uncertain. The V and J ends lost 6 bases and 5 bases respectively, with 15 bases between them. The germline V gene encodes CDR1 LNHDA and CDR2 SQIVND (reference sequence). The CDR3 loop spans 14 amino acids. CDR3 protein: CASRVTSVEDTQYF. As DNA, the CDR3 is TGTGCCAGTAGGGTTACCAGCGTTGAAGATACGCAGTATTTT.

This clone occurred a few times. CDR3 sequence (DNA): TGTGCCACTCTGGACAGGGGAGGAAACACCATATATTTT. Translated, it gives CATLDRGGNTIYF. The rearrangement joins TRBV10-3 to TRBJ1-3; the match to TRBD1 covers 9 bases. V was pared by 10 bases and J by 4 bases, with 5 bases of the junction left unmatched. Per germline, CDR1 ENHRY and CDR2 SYGVKD. CDR3 size: 13 residues.

The chain employs TRBV7-2 and TRBJ2-2; 7 bases map to TRBD2. The CDR3 covers 15 residues. V gave up 6 bases and J gave up 7 bases; unmatched junction bases: 11. Germline CDR1 reads SGHTA; CDR2 reads FQGNSA. The CDR3 sequence: CASSSQTSRGGELFF. CDR3 DNA sequence: TGTGCCAGCAGTTCCCAGACTAGCAGAGGCGGGGAGCTGTTTTTT.